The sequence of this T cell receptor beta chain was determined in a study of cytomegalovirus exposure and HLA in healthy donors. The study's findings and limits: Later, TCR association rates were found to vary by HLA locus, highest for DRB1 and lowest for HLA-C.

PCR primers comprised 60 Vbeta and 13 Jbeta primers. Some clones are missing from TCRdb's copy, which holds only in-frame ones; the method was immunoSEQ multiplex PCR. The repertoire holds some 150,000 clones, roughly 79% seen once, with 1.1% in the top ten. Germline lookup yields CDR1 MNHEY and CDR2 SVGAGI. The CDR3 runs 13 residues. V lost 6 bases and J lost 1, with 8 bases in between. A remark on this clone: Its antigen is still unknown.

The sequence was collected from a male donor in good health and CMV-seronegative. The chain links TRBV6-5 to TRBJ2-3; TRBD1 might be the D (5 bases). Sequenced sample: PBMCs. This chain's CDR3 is CASRATGTDTQYF. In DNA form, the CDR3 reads TGTGCCAGCAGGGCGACAGGCACAGATACGCAGTATTTT.